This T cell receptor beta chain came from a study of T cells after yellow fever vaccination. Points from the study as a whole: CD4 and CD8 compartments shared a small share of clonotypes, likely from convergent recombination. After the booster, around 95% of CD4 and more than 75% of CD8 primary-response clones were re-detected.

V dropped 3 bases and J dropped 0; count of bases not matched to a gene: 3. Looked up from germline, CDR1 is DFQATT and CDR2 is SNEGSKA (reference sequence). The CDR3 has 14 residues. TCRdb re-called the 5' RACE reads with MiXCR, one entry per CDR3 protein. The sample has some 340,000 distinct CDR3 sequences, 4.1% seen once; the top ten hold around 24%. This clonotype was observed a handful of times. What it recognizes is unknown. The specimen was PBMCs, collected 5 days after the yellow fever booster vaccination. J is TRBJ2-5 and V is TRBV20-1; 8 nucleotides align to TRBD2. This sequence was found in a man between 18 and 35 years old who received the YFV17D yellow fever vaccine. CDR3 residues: CSARLLADQETQYF. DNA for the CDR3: TGCAGTGCTAGGCTACTAGCGGACCAAGAGACCCAGTACTTC.